These 31 T cell receptor beta chains share one sample of origin, sequenced in a study of Graves' ophthalmopathy and Graves' hyperthyroidism (dated by TCRdb to the late 2010s). Sequencing relied on an Illumina HiSeq 2000. For repertoire sequencing, the TCR beta CDR3 regions were amplified from RNA transcripts. A first-round RT-PCR used HTBI primers with the Qiagen OneStep RT-PCR kit, followed by a second-round multiplex PCR, size selection and purification. The raw public reads went through TCRdb reprocessing: fastp at Q25, MiXCR clone calling, in-frame beta chains kept. Entries that share a CDR3 protein sequence are merged under the most common genes and DNA. A total of 600,000 to 650,000 distinct CDR3 sequences appear in this sample, 22% of them only once. The ten largest make up 7.1% of the sample. The specimen sequenced was peripheral blood. Receptors originate from a woman aged 18-29 years with stable Graves' hyperthyroidism. Some clones in this sample may be carry-over from other donors' samples. Donor details come from another sample of the same person, matched by shared clones.

This clonotype was recorded many times. V usage is TRBV12-3 or TRBV12-4 and J usage is TRBJ2-7, with TRBD1 identical over 8 bases. The CDR3 loop spans 14 amino acids. Losses at the gene ends were 5 bases for V and 2 bases for J; bases not matched to a gene: 5. For the CDR3, the DNA is TGTGCCAGCAGTCACGGGACAGGTACCTACGAGCAGTACTTC. This codes for CASSHGTGTYEQYF.

The sample holds many counts of this clonotype. The genes are TRBV10-3 and TRBJ2-2; 12 bases map to TRBD2. V dropped 6 bases and J dropped 5; count of bases not matched to a gene: 1. CDR1 and CDR2 from the germline V gene are ENHRY and SYGVKD. This CDR3 spans 14 amino acids. The CDR3 spells CAIRGTSGTGELFF. The CDR3 DNA sequence: TGTGCCATCAGAGGGACTAGCGGGACCGGGGAGCTGTTTTTT.

The genes are TRBV6-1 and TRBJ2-2; 7 nucleotides agree with TRBD2. V lost 6 bases to trimming and J lost 4 bases; unmatched junction nucleotides: 5. Germline lookup yields CDR1 MNHNS and CDR2 SASEGT. CDR3 length equals 14 residues. The CDR3 region has the DNA TGTGCCAGCAGACCAACTAGCGTCACCGGGGAGCTGTTTTTT. Translating it yields CASRPTSVTGELFF.

This clonotype occurred many times. One end of the junction varies from germline; a read error may be responsible. The chain uses TRBV5-1 and TRBJ2-7; possible D gene TRBD1, 6 bases. Per germline, CDR1 SGHRS and CDR2 YFSETQ. The CDR3 covers 12 residues. Written as DNA, the CDR3 is TGTGCCAGCAGCCTACAGGGCTACGAGCAGTACTTC. It encodes CASSLQGYEQYF.

This clonotype has ten or more counts. The chain joins TRBV24-1 to TRBJ1-5; D is unresolved. V lost 4 bases and J 4 bases, leaving 4 bases between the germline ends. Germline CDR1 KGHDR, CDR2 SFDVKD. The CDR3 contains 12 residues. CDR3 nucleotide sequence: TGTGCCACCAGTGACGGTAATCAGCCCCAGCATTTT. Protein: CATSDGNQPQHF.

This chain connects TRBV20-1 to TRBJ2-2, with a weak D call TRBD1 (6 bases). Trimming pared 6 bases from V and 4 bases from J, leaving 15 bases between. CDR1 is DFQATT, CDR2 SNEGSKA, per germline (reference sequence). The CDR3 runs 14 residues. The CDR3 nucleotides read TGCAGTGCCCCCTCCGGGACAACCACCGGGGAGCTGTTTTTT. Its translation is CSAPSGTTTGELFF.

The rearrangement uses TRBV12-3 or TRBV12-4 and TRBJ2-7; possible D gene TRBD1, 6 bases. Trimming removed 2 bases at V and 2 bases at J, with 10 bases between. CDR3 length: 14 amino acids. The CDR3 DNA reads TGTGCCAGCAGTTTAATGGACAGAGCCTACGAGCAGTACTTC. It is translated as CASSLMDRAYEQYF.

The table lists this clonotype with a few counts. The genes are TRBV27 and TRBJ1-4; D gene unclear. The CDR3 is 14 residues long. Germline assignment: CDR1 MNHEY and CDR2 SMNVEV (reference sequence). Trimming cost V 5 bases and J 5 bases, with 12 bases left between them. CDR3 sequence (DNA): TGTGCCAGCAGTGCCTTGATGGGAAATGAAAAACTGTTTTTT. Amino acids: CASSALMGNEKLFF.

The J gene is TRBJ2-1, the V gene TRBV7-8, with 9 bases fitting TRBD1. V lost 4 bases to trimming and J lost 0 bases; unmatched junction nucleotides: 4. CDR3 length equals 16 residues. The germline gives CDR1 SGHVS, CDR2 FQNEAQ. The CDR3 region is CASSSGTGLSYNEQFF. The CDR3 DNA follows: TGTGCCAGCAGCTCCGGGACAGGGCTCTCCTACAATGAGCAGTTCTTC.

This clonotype was found many times. The chain employs TRBV9 and TRBJ1-1, with D unresolved. The CDR3 has 14 amino acids. Trimming pared 0 bases from V and 4 bases from J, leaving 10 bases between. CDR1 SGDLS and CDR2 YYNGEE come from the germline V gene. The DNA of the CDR3 is TGTGCCAGCAGCGTAGCAGGTGAGGTCACTGAAGCTTTCTTT. Amino acid sequence: CASSVAGEVTEAFF.

This clonotype has just a few counts. The chain has TRBV12-3 or TRBV12-4 and TRBJ1-6; a weak D match, TRBD1 (6 bases). V lost 1 base to trimming and J lost 9 bases, with 10 bases between them. The CDR3 is 14 amino acids. CDR3 coding DNA: TGTGCCAGCAGTTTAGAGGACAGCCGTTCACCCCTCCACTTT. Residues: CASSLEDSRSPLHF.

This clonotype was detected ten times or more. V is TRBV11-1 and J is TRBJ2-5; TRBD1 matches 8 bases. Germline lookup yields CDR1 SGHAT and CDR2 FQDESV (reference sequence). The CDR3 spans 15 residues. V shed 3 bases, J shed 4 bases, and the junction held 7 bases outside the gene matches. The CDR3 protein is CASSFQGALGETQYF. As DNA, the CDR3 is TGTGCCAGCAGCTTTCAGGGGGCCTTGGGAGAGACCCAGTACTTC.

This clonotype was seen more than once but under ten times. V gene TRBV6-1 combines with J gene TRBJ1-1, with TRBD1 as a possible D gene (5 bases). This CDR3 has 13 residues. V was clipped by 7 bases and J by 1 base, with 10 bases between them. Germline loops: CDR1 MNHNS, CDR2 SASEGT. CDR3 sequence reads: CASTSGRNTEAFF. CDR3 DNA: TGTGCCAGCACCTCGGGACGGAACACTGAAGCTTTCTTT.

This chain connects TRBV6-1 to TRBJ1-1; the D gene is possibly TRBD1 (5 bases). CDR1 is MNHNS, CDR2 SASEGT, per germline. CDR3 length: 14 residues. The ends were cut back, 0 bases at V and 14 bases at J, with 19 bases in the middle. This chain's CDR3 is CASSEARLGLQGFF. As DNA, the CDR3 is TGTGCCAGCAGTGAAGCGAGGCTCGGCCTTCAGGGCTTCTTT.

A word on this clonotype: One junction end disagrees with the germline gene, perhaps due to a read error. The chain has TRBV24-1 and TRBJ2-5; D is undetermined. The CDR3 length is 8 residues. The germline V gene has CDR1 KGHDR and CDR2 SFDVKD. CDR3 DNA sequence: TGTGCCACCAGTGAACCTGTCTTC. Encoded protein: CATSEPVF.

At least ten counts were recorded for this clonotype. The rearrangement links TRBV5-1 to TRBJ1-1; D perhaps matches TRBD1 (6 bases). With 7 bases removed from V and 0 bases from J, the gap between germline ends came to 19 bases. The CDR3 extends over 16 amino acids. Germline-derived CDR1 and CDR2 are SGHRS and YFSETQ. The CDR3 bases are TGCGCCAGCCAGGGGTCACGTCTGTCTATGAACACTGAAGCTTTCTTT. This encodes CASQGSRLSMNTEAFF.

This clonotype has ten or more counts. The chain uses TRBV12-3 or TRBV12-4 and TRBJ2-7, with no clear D. V was clipped by 6 bases and J by 0 bases, with 21 bases between them. The CDR3 is 17 residues long. The CDR3 region has the DNA TGTGCCAGCAGCTCCGGTAAGAAGGGAATCACCTCCTACGAGCAGTACTTC. Encoded protein: CASSSGKKGITSYEQYF.

The chain combines TRBV7-9 with TRBJ2-7; D remains ambiguous. V was clipped by 2 bases and J by 5 bases, with 10 bases between them. The germline V gene has CDR1 SEHNR and CDR2 FQNEAQ (reference sequence). This CDR3 spans 13 amino acids. As DNA, the CDR3 is TGTGCCAGCAGCTTACCTGTTAGAGACGAGCAGTACTTC. Its translation: CASSLPVRDEQYF.

This clonotype appeared many times. The rearrangement uses TRBV20-1 and TRBJ2-7, with 10 bases that match TRBD2. CDR1 is DFQATT and CDR2 is SNEGSKA in the germline V gene (reference sequence). Germline trimming cut 1 base from V and 4 bases from J; bases unmatched to any gene: 1. This CDR3 is 13 amino acids long. Here the CDR3 reads CSARGLAGYEQYF. CDR3 sequence (DNA): TGCAGTGCTAGAGGACTAGCGGGTTACGAGCAGTACTTC.

This clonotype showed up many times. The chain joins TRBV10-3 to TRBJ2-5; TRBD2 matches at 14 bases. Germline V CDR1 and CDR2: ENHRY, SYGVKD. CDR3 length: 15 amino acids. Germline trimming cut 6 bases from V and 4 bases from J; bases unmatched to any gene: 4. The CDR3 is CAISGLAGGRETQYF. CDR3 bases: TGTGCCATCAGCGGACTAGCGGGGGGCCGAGAGACCCAGTACTTC.

This clonotype was observed many times. The chain has TRBV28 and TRBJ1-5, with D possibly TRBD1 on 6 matching bases. Germline loops: CDR1 MDHEN, CDR2 SYDVKM. The CDR3 has 14 amino acids. With 11 bases removed from V and 0 bases from J, the gap between germline ends came to 14 bases. DNA of the CDR3: TGTGCCTCACAGGGCTTAAATAGCAATCAGCCCCAGCATTTT. This translates into CASQGLNSNQPQHF.

This clonotype has at least ten counts. The J gene is TRBJ2-4, the V gene TRBV12-3 or TRBV12-4, with 13 bases matching TRBD2. The CDR3 contains 17 residues. The V segment lost 3 bases and the J segment 0 bases; nucleotides outside the gene matches: 2. Here the CDR3 reads CASSLGLAGLAKNIQYF. The CDR3 DNA sequence: TGTGCCAGCAGTTTGGGACTAGCGGGGCTAGCCAAAAACATTCAGTACTTC.

This clonotype was counted at least ten times. The rearrangement links TRBV12-3 or TRBV12-4 to TRBJ1-2, with no clear D. Trimming cost V 6 bases and J 1 base, with 18 bases left between them. The CDR3 sequence is 16 residues long. CDR3 residues: CASREPQAPLNYGYTF. CDR3 sequence (DNA): TGTGCCAGCAGAGAACCGCAGGCCCCGCTTAACTATGGCTACACCTTC.

On this clonotype: Sequence at one end of the junction differs from germline and may be a read error. The V call is TRBV12-3 or TRBV12-4, the J call TRBJ1-2, with D hard to call. There are 14 residues in the CDR3. This CDR3 reads CASRPTRETYGYTF. DNA for the CDR3: TGTGCCAGCAGACCTACGAGAGAGACCTATGGTTACACCTTC.

The chain joins TRBV28 to TRBJ1-2; 8 nucleotides match TRBD1. Losses at the gene ends were 5 bases for V and 6 bases for J; bases not matched to a gene: 11. This CDR3 is built from 15 residues. CDR1 is MDHEN, CDR2 SYDVKM, per germline. This CDR3 reads CASSLPGQGMNGYTF. In DNA, the CDR3 is TGTGCCAGCAGTCTCCCCGGACAGGGAATGAATGGCTACACCTTC.

V is TRBV10-3 and J is TRBJ2-2; possible D gene TRBD1, 5 bases. The CDR3 length is 13 residues. CDR1 and CDR2 from the germline V gene are ENHRY and SYGVKD. Trimming stripped 4 bases from V and 5 bases from J, with 8 bases between. CDR3 coding DNA: TGTGCCATCAGTGTTCAGGGTACCGGGGAGCTGTTTTTT. Translated: CAISVQGTGELFF.

The sample holds many counts of this clonotype. The V and J genes are TRBV7-6 and TRBJ2-5; no clear D gene. The CDR3 totals 14 residues. Germline V gene lookup returns CDR1 SGHVS and CDR2 FNYEAQ. V was trimmed by 2 bases and J by 9 bases, leaving 16 bases between them. For the CDR3, the DNA is TGTGCCAGCAGCTTACTTTCCATAAGAGAACCCCAGTACTTC. Translating it yields CASSLLSIREPQYF.

The sample holds a few counts of this clonotype. The chain has TRBV24-1 and TRBJ1-2, with 8 bases identical to TRBD1. V lost 4 bases, J lost 3 bases, and 9 bases stayed unmatched. Germline V lookup: CDR1 KGHDR, CDR2 SFDVKD. The CDR3 totals 16 residues. CDR3 loop: CATSDPSKTGDYGYTF. In DNA form, the CDR3 reads TGTGCCACCAGTGACCCATCTAAGACAGGGGACTATGGCTACACCTTC.

The rearrangement links TRBV7-3 to TRBJ2-3; the D gene could be TRBD1 or TRBD2 (5 bases each). Germline V lookup: CDR1 SGHTA, CDR2 FQGTGA. There are 14 residues in the CDR3. The ends were cut back, 5 bases at V and 7 bases at J, with 16 bases in the middle. The CDR3 is CASSPHAGAHTQYF. The CDR3 DNA reads TGTGCCAGCAGCCCCCACGCCGGGGCTCATACGCAGTATTTT.

This clonotype was counted at least ten times. For the CDR3, the DNA is TGTGCCAGCAGCCCAAAGGCAGGGAATGGCTACACCTTC. This codes for CASSPKAGNGYTF. V gene TRBV12-3 or TRBV12-4 combines with J gene TRBJ1-2, with D maybe TRBD1 (5 bases). Trimming left V 6 bases short and J 6 bases short, with 14 bases between. The CDR3 loop spans 13 amino acids.

This clonotype was seen at least ten times. V gene TRBV3-1 combines with J gene TRBJ2-5, with D possibly being TRBD1 or TRBD2 (6 bases each). The length of the CDR3 is 18 residues. V was pared by 4 bases and J by 5 bases, with 26 bases between. Germline-derived CDR1 and CDR2 are LGHDT and YNNKEL (reference sequence). DNA for the CDR3: TGTGCCAGCAGCCCCTCCCGAGGGGGGCCCCCGGAGTGGGAGACCCAGTACTTC. Residues: CASSPSRGGPPEWETQYF.